This T cell receptor (beta chain) came from a study of CD8 T cells in ankylosing spondylitis. Study-level points and caveats: Peripheral blood held disease-linked clones only at relatively low frequency, and these were CD8+. A TCR beta motif of under ten highly homologous variants appeared characteristic of ankylosing spondylitis blood.

TCRdb passed the 5' RACE reads through MiXCR, listing each CDR3 protein once. This sample has tens of thousands of distinct CDR3 sequences, with 4.5% to 6% found just once. This clonotype showed up many times. Its antigen is undetermined. V was pared by 4 bases and J by 4 bases, with 0 bases of the junction left unmatched. Per germline, CDR1 SQVTM and CDR2 ANQGSEA. The CDR3 consists of 13 residues. Specimen: blood, either unsorted or a sorted T cell fraction (not recorded which). This TCR came from a male donor with ankylosing spondylitis or in good health (not recorded which). The chain couples TRBV29-1 to TRBJ2-1, with 11 bases identical to TRBD2. The CDR3: CSVVAGGYNEQFF. CDR3 nucleotides: TGCAGCGTTGTAGCGGGAGGGTACAATGAGCAGTTCTTC.